This T cell receptor (beta chain) comes out of a study of blood T cells in healthy people across ages. General observations from the study: PBMCs were not sorted, which prevented a conclusive comparison of naive versus antigen-experienced cells. Naive CD4+ cell counts and diversity both ran higher in long-lived than in aged donors.

Turning to this clonotype: Antigen: not known.

The sample, approximately 10 milliliters of peripheral blood, was drawn from each donor. Each sample yielded at least 6 micrograms of PBMC total RNA. V was shortened by 3 bases and J by 8 bases, with 13 bases between the two germline ends. The length of the CDR3 is 14 residues. The second PCR ran roughly 6 to 11 cycles with a sample-barcoded 5' primer and J-beta primers. TCRdb reprocessed the 5' RACE reads with MiXCR, giving one entry per CDR3 protein. The sample has 700,000 or so distinct CDR3 sequences, 22% seen once. The material sequenced was blood. The rearrangement uses TRBV12-3 or TRBV12-4 and TRBJ1-4; D may be TRBD1 (5 bases). The clonotype originates from a man in his 70s in good health. The CDR3 bases are TGTGCCAGCAGTTTGTGGGGGATCGACGAAAAACTGTTTTTT. This codes for CASSLWGIDEKLFF.